Presented here are 22 T cell receptor beta chains from one specimen sequenced in a study of blood T cells in healthy people across ages. A sample-barcoded 5' primer and a J-beta primer mix were used in a second PCR of about 7 to 11 cycles. TCRdb recomputed calls from the 5' RACE reads with MiXCR, one row per CDR3 protein. Of about 800,000 distinct CDR3 sequences listed, around 25% are singletons. These data also formed part of another study, on T cells of mothers and their children.

The sample consisted of blood. The receptors shown here come from a boy between 5 and 17 years old in good health.

The rearrangement joins TRBV29-1 to TRBJ1-2; TRBD1 agrees at 7 bases. The CDR3 extends over 16 amino acids. Germline CDR1 reads SQVTM; CDR2 reads ANQGSEA. V gave up 0 bases and J gave up 3 bases; unmatched junction bases: 10. CDR3 region: CSVEDQGEEGDYGYTF. CDR3 nucleotide sequence: TGCAGCGTTGAAGATCAGGGGGAAGAGGGGGACTATGGCTACACCTTC.

Comment on this clonotype: Mismatch with germline at one junction end may stem from a read error. The gene calls are TRBV6-5 and TRBJ1-2, with D unresolved. CDR3 size: 11 residues. The germline CDR1 and CDR2 sequences are MNHEY and SVGAGI. The CDR3 DNA reads TGTGCCAGCAGTTACCCCGGACCGCCCCTCTTC. Its protein is CASSYPGPPLF.

DNA of the CDR3: TGTGCCAGCAGCCGGGACAGGGACACCTACGAGCAGTACTTC. Protein: CASSRDRDTYEQYF. The rearrangement joins TRBV6-2 or TRBV6-3 to TRBJ2-7, with TRBD1 matching 9 bases. This CDR3 has 14 amino acids. CDR1 is MNHEY, CDR2 SVGEGT, per germline. V was pared by 6 bases and J by 2 bases, with 5 bases of the junction left unmatched.

This clonotype appeared a few times. The V call is TRBV29-1, the J call TRBJ2-4; D call uncertain. Trimming cost V 3 bases and J 3 bases, with 6 bases left between them. Germline CDR1 and CDR2: SQVTM and ANQGSEA. The CDR3 totals 12 residues. This CDR3 is CSVDTNKNIQYF. The DNA for the CDR3 is TGCAGCGTTGACACGAACAAAAACATTCAGTACTTC.

The chain links TRBV20-1 to TRBJ1-5; D not certain. CDR3 length: 14 residues. V dropped 0 bases and J dropped 4 bases, with 10 bases sitting between them. The germline V gene has CDR1 DFQATT and CDR2 SNEGSKA (reference sequence). CDR3 amino acids: CSARETFGNQPQHF. The CDR3 nucleotides are TGCAGTGCTAGAGAGACCTTTGGGAATCAGCCCCAGCATTTT.

This sequence joins TRBV5-1 and TRBJ2-5; 9 nucleotides align to TRBD2. CDR1 is SGHRS, CDR2 YFSETQ, per germline. The junction had 5 bases not matched to a gene; V was cut back by 2 bases and J by 3 bases. The CDR3 length is 15 residues. CDR3 amino acids: CASSLERGAEETQYF. CDR3 nucleotides: TGCGCCAGCAGCTTAGAGCGGGGGGCAGAAGAGACCCAGTACTTC.

A word on this clonotype: A much larger clone is a single base away; this may be a read error. This chain links TRBV7-2 with TRBJ1-1; no definite D call. The CDR3 is 11 residues long. Germline V gene sequence: CDR1 SGHTA, CDR2 FQGNSA. The CDR3: CASSQNTEALF. The CDR3 DNA reads as TGTGCCAGCAGCCAGAACACTGAAGCTTTGTTT.

As concerns this clonotype: No conserved phenylalanine or tryptophan is present at the end of the CDR3, so a read error is the likely explanation. V is TRBV10-3 and J is TRBJ2-5; D may be TRBD1 (5 bases). V lost 4 bases and J 0 bases, leaving 9 bases between the germline ends. The length of the CDR3 is 14 residues. Germline CDR1 reads ENHRY; CDR2 reads SYGVKD. The CDR3 loop reads CAISGGVNQETQYL. The CDR3 DNA is TGTGCCATCAGTGGGGGCGTTAACCAAGAGACCCAGTACCTC.

This clonotype came up a few times. The chain joins TRBV30 to TRBJ2-5; 8 bases match TRBD1. The CDR3 extends over 16 amino acids. The ends lost 0 bases at V and 0 bases at J; junction bases unmatched: 6. Germline lookup yields CDR1 GTSNPN and CDR2 SVGIG (reference sequence). CDR3 sequence: CAWSVGTGEYQETQYF. In DNA, the CDR3 is TGTGCCTGGAGTGTAGGGACAGGCGAATACCAAGAGACCCAGTACTTC.

This clonotype was seen more than once but under ten times. The CDR3 region has the DNA TGTGCCAGCAGCGTTCCGACCGGGACAGAGCTTCCTTCTGGAAACACCATATATTTT. Its protein is CASSVPTGTELPSGNTIYF. The chain combines TRBV9 with TRBJ1-3, with TRBD1 matching 7 bases. The V and J ends lost 2 bases and 1 base, in that order; junction bases with no gene match: 15. This CDR3 spans 19 amino acids. CDR1 SGDLS and CDR2 YYNGEE come from the germline V gene.

J is TRBJ2-3 and V is TRBV2; D is possibly TRBD2 (5 bases). The V end was cut by 4 bases, the J end by 1 base, with 9 bases between. Germline values: CDR1 SNHLY, CDR2 FYNNEI. The CDR3 sequence is 14 residues long. For the CDR3, the DNA is TGTGCCAGCAGTGTGTACGGGGGCACAGATACGCAGTATTTT. The encoded protein is CASSVYGGTDTQYF.

This clonotype was counted a few times. The chain combines TRBV7-2 with TRBJ2-1; D is perhaps TRBD2 (6 bases). Trimming shortened V by 5 bases and J by 6 bases, and 11 bases separated the two germline ends. This CDR3 is built from 13 residues. Germline CDR1 and CDR2: SGHTA and FQGNSA. DNA for the CDR3: TGTGCCAGCAGCAAGTCGCGGGGCAATGAGCAGTTCTTC. This codes for CASSKSRGNEQFF.

The gene calls are TRBV20-1 and TRBJ1-2; D gene unclear. The CDR3 is 15 amino acids. With 1 base removed from V and 0 bases from J, the gap between germline ends came to 12 bases. Germline V gene data show CDR1 as DFQATT and CDR2 as SNEGSKA (reference sequence). CDR3 sequence: CSARVQPAANYGYTF. The CDR3 DNA sequence: TGCAGTGCTAGAGTCCAGCCGGCTGCTAACTATGGCTACACCTTC.

This clonotype was detected a few times. The V gene is TRBV28, the J gene TRBJ2-5; D is unresolved. The J call may be faulty, since TRBJ2-7 better matches the DNA end. The CDR3 length is 13 residues. Germline V lookup: CDR1 MDHEN, CDR2 SYDVKM. The CDR3 DNA is TGTGCCAGCAGTAGGGAAAACGCATACGAGCAGTACTTC. Translating it yields CASSRENAYEQYF.

V usage is TRBV29-1 and J usage is TRBJ2-3; D perhaps matches TRBD2 (6 bases). The germline V gene has CDR1 SQVTM and CDR2 ANQGSEA. CDR3 length: 16 amino acids. V lost 3 bases and J lost 0, with 16 bases in between. The CDR3 DNA reads TGCAGCGTTGAGGCGGGGCCCCTGACTAGCACAGATACGCAGTATTTT. Residues: CSVEAGPLTSTDTQYF.

The chain employs TRBV6-6 and TRBJ2-7, with D uncertain. Trimming shortened V by 5 bases and J by 7 bases, and 9 bases separated the two germline ends. There are 11 residues in the CDR3. Germline V gene sequence: CDR1 MNHNY, CDR2 SVGAGI (reference sequence). The CDR3 DNA is TGTGCCAGCAGTCAACGTTTTGAGCAGTACTTC. Encoded protein: CASSQRFEQYF.

CDR3 in amino acids: CASSPVRGTDTQYF. As DNA, the CDR3 is TGTGCCAGCTCACCGGTCCGGGGCACAGATACGCAGTATTTT. V is TRBV18 and J is TRBJ2-3; unclear D gene. Germline lookup yields CDR1 KGHSH and CDR2 LQKENI. This CDR3 is built from 14 residues. V gave up 3 bases and J gave up 1 base, with 8 bases separating them.

V gene TRBV7-2 combines with J gene TRBJ1-4; maybe TRBD1 (6 bases). The germline CDR1 and CDR2 sequences are SGHTA and FQGNSA. The V gene lost 5 bases and the J gene lost 6 bases, with 16 bases spanning the gap. This CDR3 region has 15 residues. The CDR3 is CASSQSTGPYEKLFF. The DNA for the CDR3 is TGTGCCAGCAGCCAATCGACAGGCCCCTATGAAAAACTGTTTTTT.

Here the CDR3 reads CASSALAGGSEQYF. For the CDR3, the DNA is TGTGCCAGCAGCGCCCTAGCGGGGGGAAGCGAGCAGTACTTC. V is TRBV7-3 and J is TRBJ2-7, with TRBD2 identical over 11 bases. V was pared by 5 bases and J by 6 bases, with 6 bases of the junction left unmatched. This CDR3 is 14 amino acids long. Looked up from germline, CDR1 is SGHTA and CDR2 is FQGTGA. Filled out from reference TRBV7-3 and TRBJ2-7, the complete variable domain reads GAGVSQTPSNKVTEKGKYVELRCDPISGHTALYWYRQSLGQGPEFLIYFQGTGAADDSGLPNDRFFAVRPEGSVSTLKIQRTERGDSAVYLCASSALAGGSEQYFGPGTRLTVT.

The chain is built from TRBV18 and TRBJ1-4, with D hard to call. V was trimmed by 0 bases and J by 7 bases, leaving 12 bases between them. Germline V CDR1 and CDR2: KGHSH, LQKENI. This CDR3 has 15 amino acids. The CDR3: CASSPPMDFGEKLFF. The CDR3 DNA follows: TGTGCCAGCTCACCACCGATGGACTTTGGTGAAAAACTGTTTTTT.

The gene calls are TRBV18 and TRBJ1-4; no clear D. V gave up 3 bases and J gave up 6 bases, with 17 bases separating them. The length of the CDR3 is 16 residues. Germline-derived CDR1 and CDR2 are KGHSH and LQKENI. CDR3 sequence reads: CASSPDDVILDEKLFF. CDR3 bases: TGTGCCAGCTCACCGGACGACGTGATATTGGATGAAAAACTGTTTTTT.

This clonotype has only a few counts. The chain is built from TRBV4-3 and TRBJ2-5, with no clear D. V lost 1 base to trimming and J lost 2 bases, with 8 bases between them. The CDR3 has 14 residues. Germline values: CDR1 LGHNA, CDR2 YSLEER. CDR3 sequence: CASSQGNGQETQYF. The CDR3 region has the DNA TGCGCCAGCAGCCAAGGGAATGGACAAGAGACCCAGTACTTC.